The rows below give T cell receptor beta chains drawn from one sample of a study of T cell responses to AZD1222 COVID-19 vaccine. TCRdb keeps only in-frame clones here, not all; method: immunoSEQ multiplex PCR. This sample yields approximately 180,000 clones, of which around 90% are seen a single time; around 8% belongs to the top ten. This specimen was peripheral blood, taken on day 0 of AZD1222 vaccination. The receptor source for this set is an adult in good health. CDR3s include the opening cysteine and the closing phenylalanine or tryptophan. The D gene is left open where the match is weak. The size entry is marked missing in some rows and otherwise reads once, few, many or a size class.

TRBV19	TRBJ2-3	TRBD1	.	CASSPSPRQGAKGDTQYF	TGTGCCAGTAGTCCTAGTCCCCGACAGGGGGCTAAAGGAGATACGCAGTATTTT
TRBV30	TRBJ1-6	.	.	CAWALIGGSPLHF	TGTGCCTGGGCCCTGATAGGGGGATCACCCCTCCACTTT
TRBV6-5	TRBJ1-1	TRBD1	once	CASRLRGRNTEAFF	TGTGCCAGCAGACTCAGGGGGCGGAACACTGAAGCTTTCTTT
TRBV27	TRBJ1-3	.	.	CASSLRSSSGNTIYF	TGTGCCAGCAGTTTAAGATCGAGCTCTGGAAACACCATATATTTT
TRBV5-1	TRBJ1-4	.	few	CASSLGGAAAWVEKLFF	TGCGCCAGCAGCTTGGGGGGAGCTGCAGCCTGGGTAGAAAAACTGTTTTTT
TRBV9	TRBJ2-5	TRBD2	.	CASSVGTRQGTQYF	TGTGCCAGCAGCGTAGGGACTAGGCAAGGGACCCAGTACTTC
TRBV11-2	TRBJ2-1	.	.	CASSLDEGRPSEQFF	TGTGCCAGCAGCTTAGATGAGGGACGCCCGTCGGAGCAGTTCTTC
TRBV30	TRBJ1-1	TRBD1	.	CAWKSTGEDTEAFF	TGTGCCTGGAAATCCACAGGGGAGGACACTGAAGCTTTCTTT
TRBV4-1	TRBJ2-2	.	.	CASSQAETGLGGELFF	TGCGCCAGCAGCCAAGCCGAAACAGGGCTGGGCGGGGAGCTGTTTTTT
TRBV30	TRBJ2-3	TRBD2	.	CAYGYGGGVADTQYF	TGTGCCTATGGGTATGGCGGGGGAGTCGCAGATACGCAGTATTTT
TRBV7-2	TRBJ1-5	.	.	CASSLGYREDQPQHF	TGTGCCAGCAGCTTAGGGTACAGGGAGGATCAGCCCCAGCATTTT
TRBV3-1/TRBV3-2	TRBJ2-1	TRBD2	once	CASSQERLAGDNEQFF	TGTGCCAGCAGCCAAGAGCGGCTAGCGGGGGACAATGAGCAGTTCTTC
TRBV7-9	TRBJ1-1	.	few	CASSLVTNTEAFF	TGTGCCAGCAGCTTAGTCACAAACACTGAAGCTTTCTTT
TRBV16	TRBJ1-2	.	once	CASSQDKNYGYTF	TGTGCCAGCAGCCAAGACAAAAACTATGGCTACACCTTC
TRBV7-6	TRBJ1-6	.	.	CASSSTLMDKNSPLHF	TGTGCCAGCAGCTCTACGCTAATGGACAAAAATTCACCCCTCCACTTT
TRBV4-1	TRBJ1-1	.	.	CASSWGRTVGGKNTEAFF	TGCGCCAGCAGCTGGGGACGAACCGTCGGGGGGAAGAACACTGAAGCTTTCTTT
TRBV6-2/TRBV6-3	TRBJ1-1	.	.	CASSYPQGEVNTEAFF	TGTGCCAGCAGTTACCCCCAGGGAGAGGTGAACACTGAAGCTTTCTTT
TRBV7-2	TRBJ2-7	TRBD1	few	CASSLRGQGSEQYF	TGTGCCAGCAGCTTAAGGGGACAGGGGAGCGAGCAGTACTTC
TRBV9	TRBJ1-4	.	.	CASSVYDKDEKLFF	TGTGCCAGCAGCGTGTATGATAAGGATGAAAAACTGTTTTTT
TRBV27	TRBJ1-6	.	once	CASSLSGSLDWNSPLHF	TGTGCCAGCAGTTTATCGGGCAGCCTAGACTGGAATTCACCCCTCCACTTT
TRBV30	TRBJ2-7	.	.	CAWSHLRATEEYF	TGTGCCTGGAGCCACCTCCGGGCGACCGAAGAGTACTTC
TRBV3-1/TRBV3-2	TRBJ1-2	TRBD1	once	CASNTPGQGLRGYTF	TGTGCCAGCAACACTCCGGGACAGGGGTTGCGAGGCTACACCTTC
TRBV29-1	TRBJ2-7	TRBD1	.	CSVAGQGLDEQYF	TGCAGCGTGGCGGGACAGGGTTTGGACGAGCAGTACTTC
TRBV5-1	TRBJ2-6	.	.	CASSLEDPSGANVLTF	TGCGCCAGCAGCCTGGAGGACCCCTCTGGGGCCAACGTCCTGACTTTC
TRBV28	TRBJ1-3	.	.	CASGKQGVSGNTIYF	TGTGCCAGCGGTAAACAGGGTGTCAGTGGAAACACCATATATTTT
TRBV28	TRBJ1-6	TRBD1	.	CASSAPGTGRSPLHF	TGTGCCAGCAGTGCCCCCGGGACAGGGCGTTCACCCCTCCACTTT
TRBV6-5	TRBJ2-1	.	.	CASSLPGGTYNEQFF	TGTGCCAGCAGTCTCCCTGGAGGCACCTACAATGAGCAGTTCTTC
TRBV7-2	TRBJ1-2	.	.	CASSLVGGYGYTF	TGTGCCAGCAGCTTGGTAGGGGGCTATGGCTACACCTTC
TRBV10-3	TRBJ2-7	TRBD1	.	CAISDRGQTYEQYF	TGTGCCATCAGTGACAGGGGACAGACCTACGAGCAGTACTTC
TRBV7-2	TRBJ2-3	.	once	CASKGGAGADTQYF	TGTGCCTCTAAAGGGGGGGCAGGGGCAGATACGCAGTATTTT
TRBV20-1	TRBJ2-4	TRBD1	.	CSASFGQGLIQYF	TGCAGTGCTAGTTTCGGACAGGGACTCATTCAGTACTTC
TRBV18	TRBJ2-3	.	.	CASSPRQGTDTQYF	TGTGCCAGCTCACCACGTCAGGGCACAGATACGCAGTATTTT
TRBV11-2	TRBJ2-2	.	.	CASSLDHIGELFF	TGTGCCAGCAGCTTAGATCATATCGGGGAGCTGTTTTTT
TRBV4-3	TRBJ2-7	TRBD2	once	CASSQGLAISYEQYF	TGCGCCAGCAGCCAGGGACTAGCGATCTCCTACGAGCAGTACTTC
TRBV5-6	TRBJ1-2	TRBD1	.	CASSGTGETFLGYTF	TGTGCCAGCAGCGGGACAGGGGAGACCTTTTTAGGCTACACCTTC
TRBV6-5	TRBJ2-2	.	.	CASSFGQPRGGELFF	TGTGCCAGCAGTTTTGGACAGCCCCGGGGGGGGGAGCTGTTTTTT
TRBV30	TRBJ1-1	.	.	CAWSGLFEAFF	TGTGCCTGGAGTGGCCTATTTGAAGCTTTCTTT
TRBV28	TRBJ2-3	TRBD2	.	CASNWASGGLVADTQYF	TGTGCCAGCAATTGGGCTAGCGGGGGGCTGGTGGCAGATACGCAGTATTTT
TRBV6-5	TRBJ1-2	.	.	CASSRQTNYGYTF	TGTGCCAGCAGTCGACAGACTAACTATGGCTACACCTTC
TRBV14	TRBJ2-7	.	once	CASSQDAGFSEQYF	TGTGCCAGCAGCCAAGATGCGGGGTTCTCCGAGCAGTACTTC
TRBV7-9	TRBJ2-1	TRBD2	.	CASNSPGTSDEQFF	TGTGCCAGCAACTCCCCGGGGACTAGTGATGAGCAGTTCTTC
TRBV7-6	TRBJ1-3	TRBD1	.	CASSYRTGRSSGNTIYF	TGTGCCAGCAGCTACCGGACAGGGCGCTCATCTGGAAACACCATATATTTT
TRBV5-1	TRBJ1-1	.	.	CASSFYGNTEAFF	TGCGCCAGCAGCTTCTACGGGAACACTGAAGCTTTCTTT